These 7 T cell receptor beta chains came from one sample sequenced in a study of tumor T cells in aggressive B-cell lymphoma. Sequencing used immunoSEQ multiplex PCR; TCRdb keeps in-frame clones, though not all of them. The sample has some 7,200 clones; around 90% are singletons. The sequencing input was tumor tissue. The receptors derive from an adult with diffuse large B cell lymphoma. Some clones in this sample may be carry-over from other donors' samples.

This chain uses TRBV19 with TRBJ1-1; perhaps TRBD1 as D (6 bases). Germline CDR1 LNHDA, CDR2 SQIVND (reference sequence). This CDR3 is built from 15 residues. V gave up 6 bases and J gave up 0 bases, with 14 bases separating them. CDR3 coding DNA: TGTGCCAGTAGATTAGACAGGTTAGTGAACACTGAAGCTTTCTTT. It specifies CASRLDRLVNTEAFF.

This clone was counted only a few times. The CDR3 here is CAISELALAGPRGGYTF. DNA for the CDR3: TGTGCCATCAGTGAGTTAGCCCTCGCAGGGCCTAGGGGTGGCTACACCTTC. V gene TRBV10-3 combines with J gene TRBJ1-2; a weak D match, TRBD1 (5 bases). The CDR3 has 17 residues. V lost 1 base and J 7 bases, leaving 22 bases between the germline ends. The germline V gene encodes CDR1 ENHRY and CDR2 SYGVKD.

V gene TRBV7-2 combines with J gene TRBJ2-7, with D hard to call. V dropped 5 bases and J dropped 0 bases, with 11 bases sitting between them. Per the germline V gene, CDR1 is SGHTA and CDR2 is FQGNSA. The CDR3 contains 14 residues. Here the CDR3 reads CASSPGSSSYEQYF. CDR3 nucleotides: TGTGCCAGCAGCCCTGGGTCTAGCTCCTACGAGCAGTACTTC.

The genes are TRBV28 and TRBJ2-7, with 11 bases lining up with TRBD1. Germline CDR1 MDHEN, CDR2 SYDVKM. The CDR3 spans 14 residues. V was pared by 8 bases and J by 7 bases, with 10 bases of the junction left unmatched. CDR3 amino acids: CASRGQGETEEQYF. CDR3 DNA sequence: TGTGCCAGCCGGGGACAGGGGGAAACGGAAGAGCAGTACTTC.

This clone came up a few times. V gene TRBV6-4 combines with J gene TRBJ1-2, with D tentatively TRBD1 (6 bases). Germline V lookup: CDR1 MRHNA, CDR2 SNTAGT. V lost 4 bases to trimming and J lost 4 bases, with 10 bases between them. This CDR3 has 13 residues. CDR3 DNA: TGTGCCAGCAGTGCGGGGACACTCTATGGCTACACCTTC. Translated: CASSAGTLYGYTF.

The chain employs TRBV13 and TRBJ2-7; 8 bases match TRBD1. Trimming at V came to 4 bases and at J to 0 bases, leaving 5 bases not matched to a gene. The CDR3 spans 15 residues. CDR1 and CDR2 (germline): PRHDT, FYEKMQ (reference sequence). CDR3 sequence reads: CASSSETGVSYEQYF. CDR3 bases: TGTGCCAGCAGCTCAGAGACAGGGGTCTCCTACGAGCAGTACTTC.

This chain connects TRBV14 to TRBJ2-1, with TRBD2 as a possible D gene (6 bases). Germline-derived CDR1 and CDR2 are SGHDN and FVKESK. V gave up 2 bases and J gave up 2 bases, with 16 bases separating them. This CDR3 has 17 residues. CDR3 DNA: TGTGCCAGCAGCCAATTCTCCCTGGCGGGGACCTACAATGAGCAGTTCTTC. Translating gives CASSQFSLAGTYNEQFF.